This T cell receptor (beta chain) comes out of a study of graft-versus-host responses after intestinal transplantation. Study in general: Once they had received anti-thymocyte globulin induction, all recipients took tacrolimus and steroids for two to three years.

Turning to this clone: As yet, its antigen is unknown.

Clones were read by immunoSEQ multiplex PCR, and TCRdb kept only the in-frame ones, dropping some. The sample contains 90,000 to 150,000 clones, 85% to 95% of which appear only once. The V end lost 5 bases, the J end lost 2 bases, and 7 bases lay between the germline ends. CDR1 is SGHTA and CDR2 is FQGTGA in the germline V gene. The CDR3 has 13 amino acids. General study points: High graft-versus-host to host-versus-graft clonal ratios were found in allografts of patients who had graft-donor T cell macrochimerism.

This sequence originates from a human donor who received an intestinal transplant. The rearrangement uses TRBV7-3 and TRBJ2-4; the D is unclear. This sample comprised unstimulated CD4+ T cells sorted from spleen or lymph node cells, obtained before intestinal transplant. In DNA, the CDR3 is TGTGCCAGCAGCCCCCTCTCCAAAAACATTCAGTACTTC. Translated, it gives CASSPLSKNIQYF.